This section outlines one T cell receptor beta chain sequence together with its context. The data belong to a study of blood T cell repertoires in COVID-19. Residents of about 25 US areas, aged about 18 to 95 years, made up the participants. Donors were grouped by their self-reported clinical history. Generated by immunoSEQ multiplex PCR, the TCRdb table keeps only in-frame clones and is missing some. This table has some 250,000 clones, about nine tenths appearing once. Germline V gives CDR1 GTSNPN, CDR2 SVGIG (reference sequence). J was trimmed by 0 bases and V by 1 base; bases with no gene match: 0. This CDR3 has 14 residues.

The source of this sequence is a human donor in a cohort exposed to, infected with or recovered from COVID-19 (not recorded which). The donor label of this sample is uncertain. The sample was PBMCs or T cells enriched from blood (not recorded which). This chain joins TRBV30 and TRBJ2-1; 7 nucleotides agree with TRBD2. In DNA, the CDR3 is TGTGCCTGGAGTGCGGGGGGCTCCTACAATGAGCAGTTCTTC. Encoded protein: CAWSAGGSYNEQFF.